This TCR beta chain was sequenced during a study of T cell changes during pregnancy in multiple sclerosis. Profiled with immunoSEQ multiplex PCR; TCRdb holds only in-frame clones, not every one. Of 42,000 or so clones listed, almost 95% were seen once; the top ten hold 7.5% to 9.5%. Germline V gene data show CDR1 as MNHNS and CDR2 as SASEGT. The CDR3 length is 15 residues. The J segment lost 8 bases and the V segment lost 7 bases, leaving 14 bases of the junction unmatched. The chain links TRBV6-1 to TRBJ2-1, with 7 nucleotides matching TRBD2. The receptor's source is a female donor with multiple sclerosis, enrolled in a pregnancy study. This specimen consisted of CD8+ T cells from peripheral blood mononuclear cells, obtained in the third trimester of pregnancy. The chain's CDR3 is CASNPAIAGLDEQFF. The CDR3, as DNA: TGTGCCAGCAATCCGGCGATAGCGGGTTTGGATGAGCAGTTCTTC.